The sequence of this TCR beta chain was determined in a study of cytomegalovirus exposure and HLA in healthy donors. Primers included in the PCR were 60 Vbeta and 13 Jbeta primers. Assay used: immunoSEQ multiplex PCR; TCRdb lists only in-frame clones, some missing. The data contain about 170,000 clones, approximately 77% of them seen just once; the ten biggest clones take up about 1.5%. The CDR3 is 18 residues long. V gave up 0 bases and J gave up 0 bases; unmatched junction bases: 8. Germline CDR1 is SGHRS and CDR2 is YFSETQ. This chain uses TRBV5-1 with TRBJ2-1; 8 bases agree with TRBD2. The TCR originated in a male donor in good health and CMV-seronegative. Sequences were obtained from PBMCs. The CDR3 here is CASSLAPLAASSYNEQFF. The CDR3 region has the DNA TGCGCCAGCAGCTTGGCCCCACTAGCGGCAAGCTCCTACAATGAGCAGTTCTTC.